The sequence of this TCR beta chain was determined in a study of CD8+CD57+ T cells in acquired aplastic anemia (dated by TCRdb to 2016 to 2018). A note on the overall study: A mean of about 3.2 ug of DNA, ranging from roughly 0.19 to 27.4 ug, was extracted from sorted CD4+ and CD8+ cells. CD8+CD57+ expansion was defined as frequency above the mean frequency observed in healthy subjects. The study at large found these results: Between patients and healthy controls, no significant difference in CD8+ Simpson's diversity was found (P=0.060). Approximately 27 CD8+ CDR3 sequences were found in both patients and controls but appeared to be highly expressed in patients and within the immunodominant clones of the patients.

TCR beta VDJ combination and CDR3 sequence profiling used genomic DNA as the template. TCR repertoire sequencing was run on an Illumina HiSeq 2000. The original methods were these. Repertoire assessment relied on Simpson's diversity index, CDR3 size and DJ length profiles, and TRBV/TRBJ rearrangement plots. The immunodominant clone was defined as the most abundant DNA sequence in deep sequencing data. CDR3 amino acid sequences were checked for sharing across subjects and were also compared against the VDJdb database and published repertoires. TCRdb took the public reads, trimmed them with fastp at Q25, ran MiXCR for clone calling and kept in-frame beta chains. Rows merge per CDR3 protein into single entries with the most common DNA and genes. Here the V and J calls rest on TCRdb's processing, not on the authors' analysis. Counted in this sample were under 250,000 distinct CDR3 sequences; approximately 65% of them appeared once. The ten top clones hold about three fifths of the sample.

The patients picked for sequencing were ones in whom flow cytometry had shown an expansion of CD8+CD57+ cells. Every patient had severe acquired aplastic anemia, diagnosed using the International Study of Aplastic Anemia and Agranulocytosis and Camitta criteria. At the time blood was sampled, none of the patients had received any therapy. TCR repertoires of sorted CD4+ and CD8+ blood T cells from severe aplastic anemia patients and healthy subjects were deep-sequenced in the study. Patients were enrolled under clinicaltrials.gov protocols 00001620, 01623167, 00001397, 00071045, 00081523 and 00961064 in the USA. Ficoll-Paque density gradient centrifugation was used to isolate peripheral blood mononuclear cells. Before DNA extraction, CD4+ and CD8+ T cells were sorted with FACS or magnetic beads. Regarding this clonotype: There is no known antigen for this receptor. Base qualities are not recorded, but no much larger clone differs from it by a single base.

Source material: sorted CD4+, CD8+, or CD8+CD57+ T cells (not recorded which) from PBMCs. The sequence was collected from a human donor with aplastic anemia.

The nucleotide sequence reads TGTGCCACTCGGCCAGGGGGCTATCAGCCCCAGCATTTT. This translates into CATRPGGYQPQHF. This receptor chain uses TRBV24-1 and TRBJ1-5, with 8 middle bases fitting TRBD1. Here V drops 10 bases and J drops 5 bases, and the junction holds 6 bases not matched to any gene. From its cysteine to its phenylalanine, the CDR3 spans 13 amino acids. The entry retains the CDR3 DNA only, 39 bases that are in frame from base 1. The germline V gene sets CDR1 to KGHDR and CDR2 to SFDVKD.